The present T cell receptor (beta chain) was sequenced within a study of blood T cell repertoires in COVID-19. Germline V gives CDR1 SEHNR, CDR2 FQNEAQ (reference sequence). V shed 6 bases and J shed 5 bases, with 4 bases lying between them. The CDR3 length is 10 residues. Sequencing was performed with immunoSEQ multiplex PCR; in TCRdb, only in-frame clones are kept and a portion is missing. The sample lists 65,000 to 85,000 clones, about 90% occurring once. By share, this clone ranks as medium-sized. The chain recombines TRBV7-9 with TRBJ1-1; D unclear. This TCR came from a human donor in a cohort sampled during active COVID-19. Sequencing was done on a sample of peripheral blood. CDR3 in DNA: TGTGCCAGCAGACGGACTGAAGCTTTCTTT. It translates to CASRRTEAFF.